The 18 T cell receptor beta chains below were found in one sample sequenced in a study of blood T cell repertoires in COVID-19 (dated by TCRdb to about 2020). Receptor libraries were prepared by the immunoSEQ multiplex PCR assay. TCRdb mirrors the immuneACCESS table, restricted to in-frame sequences. Some clones are absent from its copies; in checked studies, under half trace to an unresolved V gene, and the reason for the others is unknown. The sample table holds 350,000 or so clones, of which 70% to 90% were seen once. Jointly, the top ten make up approximately 4% of the sample. Sequencing was carried out using PBMCs or T cells enriched from blood (not recorded which). The receptors come from a woman in her 40s with acute COVID-19.

The chain has TRBV25-1 and TRBJ2-7; 11 nucleotides line up with TRBD1. Germline assignment: CDR1 MGHDK and CDR2 SYGVNS. This CDR3 has 14 residues. V was clipped by 6 bases and J by 5 bases; unmatched bases: 6. CDR3 in amino acids: CASRRTGGGHEQYF. The CDR3, as DNA: TGTGCCAGCAGAAGGACAGGGGGCGGCCACGAGCAGTACTTC.

J is TRBJ1-2 and V is TRBV5-1, with 10 bases aligning to TRBD1. Germline trimming cut 2 bases from V and 8 bases from J; bases unmatched to any gene: 6. Germline lookup yields CDR1 SGHRS and CDR2 YFSETQ. The CDR3 covers 14 residues. As DNA, the CDR3 is TGCGCCAGCAGCTTTGACAGGGGGCGGGACGGCTACACCTTC. Translation: CASSFDRGRDGYTF.

This chain links TRBV9 with TRBJ2-3; tentatively, D is TRBD2 (6 bases). Germline V gene sequence: CDR1 SGDLS, CDR2 YYNGEE. There are 15 residues in the CDR3. V was shortened by 2 bases and J by 0 bases, with 10 bases between the two germline ends. The CDR3 DNA follows: TGTGCCAGCAGCGTTCGCGGGACGAGCACAGATACGCAGTATTTT. Amino acid sequence: CASSVRGTSTDTQYF.

The rearrangement links TRBV9 to TRBJ2-2; D perhaps matches TRBD1 (6 bases). V was pared by 2 bases and J by 1 base, with 9 bases between. CDR1 and CDR2 (germline): SGDLS, YYNGEE. CDR3 size: 15 residues. As DNA, the CDR3 is TGTGCCAGCAGCGTCCCGGGACAGAACACCGGGGAGCTGTTTTTT. Encoded protein: CASSVPGQNTGELFF. The whole variable domain, filled in from reference TRBV9 and TRBJ2-2, reads DSGVTQTPKHLITATGQRVTLRCSPRSGDLSVYWYQQSLDQGLQFLIQYYNGEERAKGNILERFSAQQFPDLHSELNLSSLELGDSALYFCASSVPGQNTGELFFGEGSRLTVL.

This clone turned up a few times. V gene TRBV6-5 combines with J gene TRBJ1-5; D remains ambiguous. V lost 8 bases and J lost 0, with 14 bases in between. The CDR3 sequence is 15 residues long. Germline values: CDR1 MNHEY, CDR2 SVGAGI. CDR3 protein: CASLRGADSNQPQHF. Written as DNA, the CDR3 is TGTGCCAGCCTCCGGGGAGCAGATAGCAATCAGCCCCAGCATTTT.

This sequence joins TRBV18 and TRBJ2-2, with 8 bases that match TRBD1. V dropped 3 bases and J dropped 4; count of bases not matched to a gene: 7. This CDR3 region has 16 residues. Germline V gene sequence: CDR1 KGHSH, CDR2 LQKENI. The CDR3 nucleotides read TGTGCCAGCTCACCCTCAGGGGGCCCCTCCACCGGGGAGCTGTTTTTT. The encoded protein is CASSPSGGPSTGELFF.

This chain links TRBV6-2 or TRBV6-3 with TRBJ2-7; TRBD2 aligns across 11 bases. Unmatched junction bases numbered 9, after V lost 6 bases and J lost 2 bases. Germline V CDR1 and CDR2: MNHEY, SVGEGT. The CDR3 contains 16 residues. The chain's CDR3 is CASSPPGLAVTYEQYF. For the CDR3, the DNA is TGTGCCAGCAGCCCCCCGGGACTAGCGGTTACCTACGAGCAGTACTTC.

The V call is TRBV6-5, the J call TRBJ2-3, with TRBD1 matching 7 bases. Germline CDR1 is MNHEY and CDR2 is SVGAGI. The CDR3 loop spans 14 amino acids. V shed 6 bases, J shed 4 bases, and the junction held 7 bases outside the gene matches. DNA for the CDR3: TGTGCCAGCAGAAATCGACAGGGACCAGATACGCAGTATTTT. Protein product: CASRNRQGPDTQYF.

As concerns this clone: This specimen includes other DNA sequences encoding the same CDR3. This rearrangement joins TRBV9 to TRBJ1-6; D is unresolved. Trimming left V 0 bases short and J 0 bases short, with 4 bases between. Germline CDR1 is SGDLS and CDR2 is YYNGEE. The CDR3 contains 15 residues. The CDR3 is CASSVGSSYNSPLHF. The CDR3 region has the DNA TGTGCCAGCAGCGTAGGGAGCTCCTATAATTCACCCCTCCACTTT. The variable domain in full, with the rest retrieved from reference TRBV9 and TRBJ1-6, is DSGVTQTPKHLITATGQRVTLRCSPRSGDLSVYWYQQSLDQGLQFLIQYYNGEERAKGNILERFSAQQFPDLHSELNLSSLELGDSALYFCASSVGSSYNSPLHFGNGTRLTVT.

The gene calls are TRBV7-3 and TRBJ1-2; tentatively, D is TRBD1 (5 bases). The CDR3 consists of 15 residues. V lost 6 bases and J lost 3, with 17 bases in between. Germline CDR1 reads SGHTA; CDR2 reads FQGTGA. CDR3 bases: TGTGCCAGCAGGCCCACCGGCGGGACCCACTATGGCTACACCTTC. The encoded protein is CASRPTGGTHYGYTF.

The rearrangement uses TRBV5-1 and TRBJ2-5; 9 bases are a match to TRBD2. Unmatched junction bases numbered 8, after V lost 4 bases and J lost 4 bases. The CDR3 has 15 amino acids. The germline V gene has CDR1 SGHRS and CDR2 YFSETQ. In nucleotides, the CDR3 is TGCGCCAGCAGCGAGGGGACTAGCTCTGTAGAGACCCAGTACTTC. It yields the protein CASSEGTSSVETQYF.

Comments on this clone: Other nucleotide sequences in the sample specify the same CDR3. V usage is TRBV5-1 and J usage is TRBJ1-4; TRBD1 might be the D (6 bases). This CDR3 region has 13 residues. The germline CDR1 and CDR2 sequences are SGHRS and YFSETQ. Trimming took 2 bases from V and 5 from J, leaving 7 bases between them. The CDR3 sequence: CASSLTGNEKLFF. The CDR3 DNA follows: TGCGCCAGCAGCTTAACAGGGAATGAAAAACTGTTTTTT. The full variable domain, in which reference TRBV5-1 and TRBJ1-4 provide the parts outside the CDR3, is KAGVTQTPRYLIKTRGQQVTLSCSPISGHRSVSWYQQTPGQGLQFLFEYFSETQRNKGNFPGRFSGRQFSNSRSEMNVSTLELGDSALYLCASSLTGNEKLFFGSGTQLSVL.

This clone came up a few times. This sequence joins TRBV7-2 and TRBJ1-4; 8 bases are shared with TRBD1. The CDR3 contains 16 residues. Per germline, CDR1 SGHTA and CDR2 FQGNSA. The ends lost 5 bases at V and 7 bases at J; junction bases unmatched: 12. The CDR3 spells CASSQRAGGQSEKLFF. The CDR3 DNA reads TGTGCCAGCAGCCAACGCGCAGGGGGCCAGAGTGAAAAACTGTTTTTT.

In this sample, this clone turned up once. The genes are TRBV18 and TRBJ1-2; a weak D match, TRBD1 (6 bases). This CDR3 spans 14 amino acids. Germline-derived CDR1 and CDR2 are KGHSH and LQKENI. V was trimmed by 1 base and J by 2 bases, leaving 8 bases between them. CDR3 amino acids: CASSPLQGNYGYTF. The DNA for the CDR3 is TGTGCCAGCTCACCACTCCAGGGGAACTATGGCTACACCTTC.

The chain joins TRBV14 to TRBJ2-7; D remains unclear. Per the germline V gene, CDR1 is SGHDN and CDR2 is FVKESK. CDR3 size: 11 residues. The V end was cut by 1 base, the J end by 6 bases, with 4 bases between. The CDR3 sequence is CASSQGAEQYF. The CDR3 DNA follows: TGTGCCAGCAGCCAAGGGGCCGAGCAGTACTTC.

The rearrangement links TRBV5-5 to TRBJ2-2; the D gene is possibly TRBD2 (5 bases). V shed 6 bases and J shed 0 bases, with 9 bases lying between them. The germline V gene has CDR1 SGHKS and CDR2 YYEKEE (reference sequence). The CDR3 runs 14 residues. The CDR3 loop reads CASTRAANTGELFF. The CDR3 region has the DNA TGTGCCAGCACGCGGGCCGCGAACACCGGGGAGCTGTTTTTT.

The chain uses TRBV4-1 and TRBJ1-1; D unresolved. Germline V gene data show CDR1 as MGHRA and CDR2 as YSYEKL. V gave up 2 bases and J gave up 4 bases, with 11 bases separating them. CDR3 size: 14 residues. This CDR3 is CASSQRVGSTEAFF. CDR3 nucleotides: TGCGCCAGCAGCCAAAGGGTAGGGAGCACTGAAGCTTTCTTT.

This clone was recorded once. The chain joins TRBV7-9 to TRBJ2-7, with 13 bases matching TRBD2. J gave up 6 bases and V 2 bases, and 4 bases lay outside the gene matches. There are 15 residues in the CDR3. Germline V CDR1 and CDR2: SEHNR, FQNEAQ (reference sequence). The CDR3 bases are TGTGCCAGCAGCTTAACTAGCGGGGGGGCCCCCGAGCAGTACTTC. Its translation: CASSLTSGGAPEQYF.